A few counts support the clone carrying this T cell receptor (beta chain). Antigen: not known. Reverse transcription of all isolated RNA meant that expressed TCRB transcripts were sequenced. The assay was immunoSEQ multiplex PCR, and TCRdb's table has in-frame clones only and misses some. This table has more than 300,000 clones, roughly 8% appearing once. These data are taken from a study of beta chain features in type 1 diabetes. Study-wide results and caveats: Shorter templates might be favored by PCR, equally in patients and controls. People with Type 1 diabetes carried modestly yet significantly shorter TCRB CDR3s in all four CD4+ subsets.

The V gene's germline CDR1 is MNHEY and CDR2 SMNVEV (reference sequence). Losses at the gene ends were 5 bases for V and 2 bases for J; bases not matched to a gene: 9. This CDR3 has 15 amino acids. The rearrangement joins TRBV27 to TRBJ2-7; 7 bases are a match to TRBD1. Sample: central memory CD4+ T cells from blood. The TCR originated in a woman between 18 and 30 years old in good health. CDR3 residues: CASSTRQGITYEQYF. The DNA of the CDR3 is TGTGCCAGCAGTACCAGACAGGGTATCACCTACGAGCAGTACTTC.